This T cell receptor (beta chain) was profiled in a study of T cells of healthy individuals (dated by TCRdb to about 2018). From the germline V gene (reference sequence), CDR1 is LNHDA and CDR2 is SQIVND. V has 3 bases trimmed and J has 6 bases trimmed; junction bases matching no gene number 2. Inclusive of the bounding cysteine and phenylalanine, the CDR3 is 14 residues long. The only DNA kept is the CDR3, 42 bases in frame from the first base. Libraries were prepared through 5' RACE. The sequencing machine was an Illumina MiSeq. TCRdb passed the public sequencing reads through fastp at Q25 and MiXCR, retaining productive beta sequences. Under each unique CDR3 protein, matching rows form one entry showing the most common genes and DNA. The sample includes 65,000 to 90,000 distinct CDR3 sequences, with more than 4.5% observed a single time. Roughly 7.1% of the sample goes to the ten largest clones.

The sample holds many counts of this clonotype. This clone's antigen is unknown. No much larger clone exists at a distance of one base, and base qualities are not known. The sequence is built from TRBV19 and TRBJ2-2; 9 central nucleotides agree with TRBD1. The clonotype was recovered from a female donor in good health. The CDR3 here reads CASSITGGSGELFF. The DNA is TGTGCCAGTAGTATCACAGGGGGCTCCGGGGAGCTGTTTTTT.